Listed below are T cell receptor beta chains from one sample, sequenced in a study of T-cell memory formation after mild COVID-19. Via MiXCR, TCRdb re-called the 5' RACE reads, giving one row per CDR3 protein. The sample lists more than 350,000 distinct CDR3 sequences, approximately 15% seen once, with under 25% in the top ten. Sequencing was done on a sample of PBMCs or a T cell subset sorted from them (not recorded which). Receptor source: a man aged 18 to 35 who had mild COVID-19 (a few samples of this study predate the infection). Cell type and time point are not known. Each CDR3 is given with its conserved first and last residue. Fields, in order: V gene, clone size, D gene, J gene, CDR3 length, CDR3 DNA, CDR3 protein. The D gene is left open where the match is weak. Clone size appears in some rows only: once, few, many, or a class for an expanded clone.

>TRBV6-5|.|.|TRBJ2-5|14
TGTGCCAGCAGTTACTCGGGGGGGCGAGAGACCCAGTACTTC
CASSYSGGRETQYF
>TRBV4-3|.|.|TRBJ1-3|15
TGCGCCAGCAGCCCAGTCAGTAACTCTGGAAACACCATATATTTT
CASSPVSNSGNTIYF
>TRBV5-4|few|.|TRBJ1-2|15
TGTGCCAGCAGCCGGCCCGCAAGCAGGCCGTATGGCTACACCTTC
CASSRPASRPYGYTF
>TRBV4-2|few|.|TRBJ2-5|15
TGTGCCAGCAGCCAAGGTAACAGGGTCCAAGAGACCCAGTACTTC
CASSQGNRVQETQYF
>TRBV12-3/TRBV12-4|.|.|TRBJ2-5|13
TGTGCCAGCGGCCTCCGGGACAAGGAGACCCAGTACTTC
CASGLRDKETQYF
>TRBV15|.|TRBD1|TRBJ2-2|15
TGTGCCACCAGCCAGCCGGGACAGACTACCGGGGAGCTGTTTTTT
CATSQPGQTTGELFF
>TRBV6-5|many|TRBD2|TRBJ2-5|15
TGTGCCAGCAGCACTAGCGGGGGGTCCCAAGAGACCCAGTACTTC
CASSTSGGSQETQYF
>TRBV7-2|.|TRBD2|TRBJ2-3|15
TGTGCCAGCAGCTTAGATCCAGCGGGGTTAGATACGCAGTATTTT
CASSLDPAGLDTQYF
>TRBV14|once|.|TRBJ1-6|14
TGTGCCAGCAGCCAAGACCAGCTCCGGGGACCCCTCCACTTT
CASSQDQLRGPLHF
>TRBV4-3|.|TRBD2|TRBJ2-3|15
TGCGCCAGCACGAGGGTGGCGGGGGTTAGAGATACGCAGTATTTT
CASTRVAGVRDTQYF
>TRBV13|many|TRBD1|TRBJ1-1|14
TGTGCCAGCAGCTTAAGGGGACAGAGGTATGAAGCTTTCTTT
CASSLRGQRYEAFF
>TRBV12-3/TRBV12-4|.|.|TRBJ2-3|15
TGTGCCAGCAGCCATGAAATCTCGAGCACAGATACGCAGTATTTT
CASSHEISSTDTQYF
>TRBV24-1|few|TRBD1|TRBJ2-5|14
TGTGCCACCAGTGACCCCTGGACAGGCGAGACCCAGTACTTC
CATSDPWTGETQYF
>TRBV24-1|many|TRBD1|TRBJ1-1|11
TGTGCCACCAGTTCCGGGACAGAGGCTTTCTTT
CATSSGTEAFF
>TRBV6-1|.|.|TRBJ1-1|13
TGTGCCAGCAGTGGCACGGAAGGGACTGAAGCTTTCTTT
CASSGTEGTEAFF
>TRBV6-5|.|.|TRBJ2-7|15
TGTGCCAGCAGTTACTCGATTCAGGGCTCCTACGAGCAGTACTTC
CASSYSIQGSYEQYF
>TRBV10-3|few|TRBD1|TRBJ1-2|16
TGTGCCATCAGCGACAGGGGGCGTTCAGTATCTGGTGGCTACACCTTC
CAISDRGRSVSGGYTF
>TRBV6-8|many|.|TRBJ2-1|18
TGTGCCAGCAGTACGACAGGGGTTTCGGCTAGCGGGTACAATGAGCAGTTCTTC
CASSTTGVSASGYNEQFF
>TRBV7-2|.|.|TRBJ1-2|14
TGTGCCAGCAGCTTCGTGGGACCGAGCTATGGCTACACCTTC
CASSFVGPSYGYTF
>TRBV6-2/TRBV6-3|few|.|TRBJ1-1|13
TGTGCCAGCAGTTACCAACAGGGTACTGAAGCTTTCTTT
CASSYQQGTEAFF
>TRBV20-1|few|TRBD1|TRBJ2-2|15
TGCAGTGCCATCAGCGACAGGGAGAACACCGGGGAGCTGTTTTTT
CSAISDRENTGELFF
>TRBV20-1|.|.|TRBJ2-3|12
TGCAGTGCTACAGGGGCTGGGGATACGCAGTATTTT
CSATGAGDTQYF
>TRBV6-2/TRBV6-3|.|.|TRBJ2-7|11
TGTGCCAGCTCCCAGACCTACGAGCAGTACTTC
CASSQTYEQYF
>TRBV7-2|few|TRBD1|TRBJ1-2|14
TGTGCCAGCAGCCTCTTGCGACAGGGTGTGGGCTACACCTTC
CASSLLRQGVGYTF
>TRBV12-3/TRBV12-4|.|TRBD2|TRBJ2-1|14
TGTGCCACATCAGCTAGCGGGGGGGATGAGGAGCAGTTCTTC
CATSASGGDEEQFF
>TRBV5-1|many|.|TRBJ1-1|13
TGCGCCAGCAGCCCCGACAGGCTAACTGAAGCTTTCTTT
CASSPDRLTEAFF
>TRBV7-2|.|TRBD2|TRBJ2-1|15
TGTGCCAGCAGCATTAGCGGGGGACCCTACAATGAGCAGTTCTTC
CASSISGGPYNEQFF
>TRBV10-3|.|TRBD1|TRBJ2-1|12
TGTGCCGCCCGGGACAGGGAGAATGAGCAGTTCTTC
CAARDRENEQFF
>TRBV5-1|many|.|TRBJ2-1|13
TGCGCCAGCAGCTTGGTGCCAAACAATGAGCAGTTCTTC
CASSLVPNNEQFF
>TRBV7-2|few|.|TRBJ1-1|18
TGTGCCAGCAGCCGTGGCCGGAACCGGGACCAGAGGCACACTGAAGCTTTCTTT
CASSRGRNRDQRHTEAFF
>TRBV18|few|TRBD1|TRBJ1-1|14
TGTGCCAGCTCACCGACTGACAGGGACACTGAAGCTTTCTTT
CASSPTDRDTEAFF
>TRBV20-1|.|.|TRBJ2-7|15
TGCAGTGCTAGAGTCCCCGGCAGGGGGGGTCACGAGCAGTACTTC
CSARVPGRGGHEQYF
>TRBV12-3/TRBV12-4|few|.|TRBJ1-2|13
TGTGCCAGCAGTAAAGACAAGAACTATGGCTACACCTTC
CASSKDKNYGYTF
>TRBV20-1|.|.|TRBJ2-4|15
TGCAGTGCTAGTAGGTGGGGGGCTGCCAAAAACATTCAGTACTTC
CSASRWGAAKNIQYF
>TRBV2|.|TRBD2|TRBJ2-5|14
TGTGCCAGCAGTGGGTTAGCGGGGGCAGAGACCCAGTACTTC
CASSGLAGAETQYF
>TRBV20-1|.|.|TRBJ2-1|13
TGCAGTGCTAGCAGGGTGGGAATCGATGAGCAGTTCTTC
CSASRVGIDEQFF